The 14 T cell receptor beta chains presented below share a single source sample, sequenced in a study of blood T cell repertoires in COVID-19 (dated by TCRdb to about 2020). Receptor libraries were prepared by the immunoSEQ multiplex PCR assay. TCRdb holds this immuneACCESS table with in-frame rearrangements only. Some clones are missing; in checked studies, unresolved V genes explain under half, and the rest has no known cause. Within this sample are 300,000 to 400,000 clones, with around 87% of them counted one time only. Roughly 6% of the sample is held by the ten biggest clonotypes. Sequencing was carried out using peripheral blood. The receptor set was obtained from a woman aged 50 to 65 with COVID-19, enrolled during active disease.

The chain employs TRBV5-4 and TRBJ2-1; 8 bases map to TRBD2. The CDR3 length is 15 residues. The V segment lost 1 base and the J segment 4 bases; nucleotides outside the gene matches: 4. Germline assignment: CDR1 SGHNT and CDR2 YYREEE (reference sequence). The CDR3 protein is CASSLTSGAYNEQFF. CDR3 in DNA: TGTGCCAGCAGCTTGACTAGCGGAGCTTACAATGAGCAGTTCTTC.

J is TRBJ2-5 and V is TRBV5-1; D uncertain. This CDR3 has 13 amino acids. Trimming took 6 bases from V and 4 from J, leaving 13 bases between them. Germline-derived CDR1 and CDR2 are SGHRS and YFSETQ. CDR3 in DNA: TGCGCCAGCATGGCCAGTGGGCCAGAGACCCAGTACTTC. Translation gives CASMASGPETQYF.

The rearrangement links TRBV11-2 to TRBJ1-1; no reliable D call. V was trimmed by 4 bases and J by 0 bases, leaving 9 bases between them. CDR1 is SGHAT and CDR2 is FQNNGV in the germline V gene. The CDR3 is 14 amino acids. CDR3 protein: CASSSHGVNTEAFF. The CDR3 bases are TGTGCCAGCAGCTCCCACGGGGTGAACACTGAAGCTTTCTTT.

This clone was seen just once. The chain links TRBV7-2 to TRBJ2-1; unclear D gene. Germline-derived CDR1 and CDR2 are SGHTA and FQGNSA. The CDR3 covers 15 residues. Trimming left V 5 bases short and J 4 bases short, with 15 bases between. CDR3 bases: TGTGCCAGCAGCCCAGGCCCTTGGGCTTACAATGAGCAGTTCTTC. Amino acid sequence: CASSPGPWAYNEQFF.

The V and J genes are TRBV5-5 and TRBJ1-1, with TRBD1 as a possible D gene (6 bases). The CDR3 is 17 residues long. Looked up from germline, CDR1 is SGHKS and CDR2 is YYEKEE (reference sequence). Trimming took off 0 bases at V and 1 base at J, with 16 bases between the two ends. The CDR3 nucleotides are TGTGCCAGCAGCTTGGCCAGGGGACCCCTCCCGAACACTGAAGCTTTCTTT. It encodes CASSLARGPLPNTEAFF.

The chain is built from TRBV7-2 and TRBJ1-2; D possibly corresponds to TRBD1 (5 bases). CDR1 SGHTA and CDR2 FQGNSA come from the germline V gene. V was shortened by 2 bases and J by 8 bases, with 12 bases between the two germline ends. This CDR3 contains 13 residues. The CDR3 nucleotides read TGTGCCAGCAGCTTACCGGGACTTTTGGGCTACACCTTC. Amino acid sequence: CASSLPGLLGYTF.

Here the CDR3 reads CAISTQGSDTQYF. In DNA, the CDR3 is TGTGCCATCTCCACCCAGGGATCAGATACGCAGTATTTT. This chain connects TRBV10-3 to TRBJ2-3, with D tentatively TRBD1 (5 bases). The V end was cut by 8 bases, the J end by 4 bases, with 13 bases between. The CDR3 sequence is 13 residues long. CDR1 and CDR2 (germline): ENHRY, SYGVKD.

V and J are TRBV5-5 and TRBJ2-7, with TRBD2 matching 12 bases. The trim removed 0 bases at V and 2 bases at J, leaving 12 bases unmatched. Germline V CDR1 and CDR2: SGHKS, YYEKEE (reference sequence). CDR3 length: 19 residues. In DNA form, the CDR3 reads TGTGCCAGCAGCTTGGAATGGGCTAGCGGGAGGGCCTGGGCCTACGAGCAGTACTTC. Translated, it gives CASSLEWASGRAWAYEQYF.

The V call is TRBV7-2, the J call TRBJ2-7; D possibly corresponds to TRBD2 (6 bases). CDR3 size: 15 residues. The germline V gene has CDR1 SGHTA and CDR2 FQGNSA. Deletions cut 5 bases from V and 6 bases from J, with 20 bases between. The CDR3 loop reads CASSPASWRVGEQYF. The DNA for the CDR3 is TGTGCCAGCAGCCCTGCTAGCTGGAGGGTAGGCGAGCAGTACTTC.

The rearrangement joins TRBV4-3 to TRBJ2-3; a possible D gene is TRBD2 (6 bases). Trimming removed 4 bases from V and 2 bases from J, with 10 bases in between. The germline gives CDR1 LGHNA, CDR2 YSLEER. The CDR3 extends over 14 amino acids. The CDR3 protein is CASSLGEATDTQYF. CDR3 DNA sequence: TGCGCCAGCAGCCTGGGGGAGGCCACAGATACGCAGTATTTT.

This clone was recorded only once. The chain carries TRBV4-3 and TRBJ1-1, with D unresolved. CDR3 length equals 14 residues. V dropped 8 bases and J dropped 0 bases, with 13 bases sitting between them. Germline values: CDR1 LGHNA, CDR2 YSLEER. CDR3 sequence: CASREDLMNTEAFF. DNA of the CDR3: TGCGCCAGCCGGGAGGATCTTATGAACACTGAAGCTTTCTTT.

The genes are TRBV4-3 and TRBJ2-4; 9 positions agree with TRBD2. Germline V gene lookup returns CDR1 LGHNA and CDR2 YSLEER. The CDR3 spans 17 residues. V lost 0 bases, J lost 0 bases, and 3 bases stayed unmatched. The CDR3 DNA is TGCGCCAGCAGCCAAGATCCACTAGCGGGAGCCAAAAACATTCAGTACTTC. Amino acid sequence: CASSQDPLAGAKNIQYF.

The chain combines TRBV10-2 with TRBJ2-5, with D unclear. V gave up 1 base and J gave up 2 bases, with 14 bases separating them. The germline gives CDR1 WSHSY, CDR2 SAAADI. The CDR3 is 16 residues long. The CDR3 region is CASSEYLRQLQETQYF. The CDR3, as DNA: TGCGCCAGCAGTGAGTATTTGAGGCAGCTTCAAGAGACCCAGTACTTC.

The V call is TRBV10-3, the J call TRBJ2-5; D remains ambiguous. Per the germline V gene, CDR1 is ENHRY and CDR2 is SYGVKD. V shed 3 bases and J shed 5 bases, with 7 bases lying between them. The CDR3 is made up of 12 amino acids. This chain's CDR3 is CAISEDEETQYF. The CDR3, as DNA: TGTGCCATCAGTGAAGATGAGGAGACCCAGTACTTC.